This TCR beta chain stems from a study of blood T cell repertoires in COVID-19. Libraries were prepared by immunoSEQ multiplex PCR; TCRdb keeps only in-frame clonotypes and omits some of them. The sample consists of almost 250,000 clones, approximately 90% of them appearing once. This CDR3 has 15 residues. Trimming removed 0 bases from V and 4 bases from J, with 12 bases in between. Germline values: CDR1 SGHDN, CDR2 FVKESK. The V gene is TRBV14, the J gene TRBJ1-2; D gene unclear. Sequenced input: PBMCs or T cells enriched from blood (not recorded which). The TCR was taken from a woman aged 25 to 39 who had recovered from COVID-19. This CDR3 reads CASSQDQGGLYGYTF. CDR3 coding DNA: TGTGCCAGCAGCCAAGATCAAGGAGGGCTCTATGGCTACACCTTC.